These 16 T cell receptor beta chains originate from one sample sequenced in a study of response to subunit inactivated influenza vaccine. Using its own MiXCR run on the RT-PCR reads, TCRdb lists one record per CDR3 protein. The sample lists roughly 700,000 distinct CDR3 sequences, about 15% occurring once. The starting material was PBMCs from blood, obtained 14 days before vaccination. These receptors all stem from a man in his fifties who received an inactivated influenza vaccine.

In this sample, this clonotype turned up a few times. V usage is TRBV6-2 or TRBV6-3 and J usage is TRBJ2-4; no clear D gene. In germline, CDR1 is MNHEY, CDR2 SVGEGT. The germline V and J ends were trimmed by 4 bases and 5 bases, with 6 bases remaining between them. The CDR3 runs 12 residues. The CDR3 region has the DNA TGTGCCAGCAGTTCACTGGAAAACATTCAGTACTTC. Protein product: CASSSLENIQYF.

This clonotype was picked up a small number of times. This chain connects TRBV7-2 to TRBJ1-1; D is possibly TRBD1 (5 bases). CDR1 and CDR2 from the germline V gene are SGHTA and FQGNSA. V lost 1 base and J 5 bases, leaving 11 bases between the germline ends. This CDR3 contains 14 residues. CDR3 loop: CASSLERGRTEAFF. The CDR3 DNA reads as TGTGCCAGCAGCTTAGAGAGGGGAAGGACTGAAGCTTTCTTT. Full variable domain (remainder filled in from reference TRBV7-2 and TRBJ1-1): GAGVSQSPSNKVTEKGKDVELRCDPISGHTALYWYRQSLGQGLEFLIYFQGNSAPDKSGLPSDRFSAERTGGSVSTLTIQRTQQEDSAVYLCASSLERGRTEAFFGQGTRLTVV.

The chain has TRBV29-1 and TRBJ2-7; 7 bases are a match to TRBD1. This CDR3 region has 13 residues. The ends lost 4 bases at V and 3 bases at J; junction bases unmatched: 6. Germline-derived CDR1 and CDR2 are SQVTM and ANQGSEA. CDR3 DNA: TGCAGCGTTGGACAGGGAATAGGCTACGAGCAGTACTTC. Translated: CSVGQGIGYEQYF.

This clonotype was seen repeatedly, ten times or more. This chain joins TRBV5-1 and TRBJ2-4, with 8 positions matching TRBD1. CDR3 length equals 15 residues. With 4 bases clipped from V and 2 bases from J, the junction kept 5 bases outside the gene matches. Germline CDR1 SGHRS, CDR2 YFSETQ. The CDR3 sequence: CASSPGQGSKNIQYF. The CDR3 DNA reads TGCGCCAGCAGCCCCGGACAGGGATCCAAAAACATTCAGTACTTC.

V usage is TRBV11-2 and J usage is TRBJ2-3; TRBD1 or TRBD2 may be the D gene (6 bases each). This CDR3 has 13 amino acids. Trimming took off 7 bases at V and 3 bases at J, with 11 bases between the two ends. Germline assignment: CDR1 SGHAT and CDR2 FQNNGV. The CDR3 DNA is TGTGCCAGCAAGCTAGGGGGGACAGATACGCAGTATTTT. Its protein product is CASKLGGTDTQYF.

This clonotype was observed a few times. The genes are TRBV28 and TRBJ2-5; tentative D call: TRBD1 (5 bases). The CDR3 sequence is 18 residues long. Germline lookup yields CDR1 MDHEN and CDR2 SYDVKM. V gave up 4 bases and J gave up 2 bases, with 23 bases separating them. The CDR3 DNA reads TGTGCCAGCAGTTCCGGACAACCCCCTTCGCCCTTTCAAGAGACCCAGTACTTC. Translation: CASSSGQPPSPFQETQYF.

This clonotype was detected a few times. V gene TRBV7-8 combines with J gene TRBJ1-5, with D possibly matching TRBD1 (6 bases). The CDR3 is 16 residues long. Trimming left V 0 bases short and J 1 base short, with 10 bases between. From germline, CDR1 is SGHVS and CDR2 FQNEAQ. In nucleotides, the CDR3 is TGTGCCAGCAGCTTAGCCGGGGGGGCAAGCAATCAGCCCCAGCATTTT. Encoded protein: CASSLAGGASNQPQHF. The full variable domain, in which reference TRBV7-8 and TRBJ1-5 provide the parts outside the CDR3, is GAGVSQSPRYKVAKRGQDVALRCDPISGHVSLFWYQQALGQGPEFLTYFQNEAQLDKSGLPSDRFFAERPEGSVSTLKIQRTQQEDSAVYLCASSLAGGASNQPQHFGDGTRLSIL.

V and J are TRBV19 and TRBJ2-3; D is uncertain. CDR1 and CDR2 (germline): LNHDA, SQIVND (reference sequence). V gave up 0 bases and J gave up 4 bases, with 8 bases separating them. This CDR3 spans 14 amino acids. CDR3 sequence: CASSIDSPADTQYF. The CDR3 region has the DNA TGTGCCAGTAGTATAGACAGCCCGGCAGATACGCAGTATTTT. Supplemented by reference TRBV19 and TRBJ2-3, the full variable domain reads DGGITQSPKYLFRKEGQNVTLSCEQNLNHDAMYWYRQDPGQGLRLIYYSQIVNDFQKGDIAEGYSVSREKKESFPLTVTSAQKNPTAFYLCASSIDSPADTQYFGPGTRLTVL.

This clonotype was seen more than once but under ten times. This chain links TRBV10-3 with TRBJ2-5, with D possibly matching TRBD2 (5 bases). V lost 10 bases and J lost 2, with 14 bases in between. Germline CDR1 and CDR2: ENHRY and SYGVKD. The length of the CDR3 is 13 residues. CDR3 region: CATLAGGQETQYF. CDR3 sequence (DNA): TGTGCCACTCTAGCCGGCGGGCAAGAGACCCAGTACTTC.

A few counts support this clonotype. DNA for the CDR3: TGTGCCAGCAAACAGGGTGGCTACACCTTC. Amino acid sequence: CASKQGGYTF. The V call is TRBV2, the J call TRBJ1-2, with D tentatively TRBD1 (6 bases). CDR1 and CDR2 (germline): SNHLY, FYNNEI. With 7 bases removed from V and 7 bases from J, the gap between germline ends came to 7 bases. The CDR3 runs 10 residues.

The chain links TRBV6-2 or TRBV6-3 to TRBJ1-5, with TRBD1 as a possible D gene (6 bases). Germline CDR1 MNHEY, CDR2 SVGEGT. The CDR3 is made up of 16 amino acids. V was clipped by 6 bases and J by 0 bases, with 15 bases between them. The DNA for the CDR3 is TGTGCCAGCAGCCCAGGGACACCTTATAGCAATCAGCCCCAGCATTTT. Translating gives CASSPGTPYSNQPQHF.

This chain uses TRBV11-2 with TRBJ2-6; D gene uncertain. V was clipped by 5 bases and J by 2 bases, with 4 bases between them. The CDR3 has 13 amino acids. The germline V gene encodes CDR1 SGHAT and CDR2 FQNNGV. The CDR3 bases are TGTGCCAGCAGCAACCCTGGGGCCAACGTCCTGACTTTC. Translation: CASSNPGANVLTF.

The chain is built from TRBV10-3 and TRBJ2-6; 12 bases fit TRBD1. Germline lookup yields CDR1 ENHRY and CDR2 SYGVKD. The CDR3 consists of 15 residues. J gave up 2 bases and V 10 bases, and 3 bases lay outside the gene matches. CDR3 loop: CATGQGATGANVLTF. Here the CDR3 DNA reads TGTGCCACGGGACAGGGGGCCACTGGGGCCAACGTCCTGACTTTC.

The chain combines TRBV11-1 with TRBJ2-1, with TRBD1 matching over 10 bases. CDR1 is SGHAT and CDR2 is FQDESV in the germline V gene (reference sequence). The V and J ends lost 3 bases and 6 bases, in that order; junction bases with no gene match: 17. This CDR3 comprises 19 residues. The chain's CDR3 is CASSFLPVSGTGVGNEQFF. The CDR3 nucleotides read TGTGCCAGCAGCTTTCTGCCTGTAAGCGGGACAGGGGTAGGCAATGAGCAGTTCTTC.

J is TRBJ2-1 and V is TRBV11-2, with no clear D. The CDR3 runs 14 residues. Germline lookup yields CDR1 SGHAT and CDR2 FQNNGV. Trimming removed 4 bases at V and 6 bases at J, with 13 bases between. CDR3: CASSWTRRGNEQFF. The DNA for the CDR3 is TGTGCCAGCAGCTGGACCCGGCGCGGCAATGAGCAGTTCTTC. Full variable domain (rest looked up from reference TRBV11-2 and TRBJ2-1): EAGVAQSPRYKIIEKRQSVAFWCNPISGHATLYWYQQILGQGPKLLIQFQNNGVVDDSQLPKDRFSAERLKGVDSTLKIQPAKLEDSAVYLCASSWTRRGNEQFFGPGTRLTVL.

The table lists this clonotype with many counts. V is TRBV7-9 and J is TRBJ2-1; D possibly corresponds to TRBD1 (5 bases). The germline gives CDR1 SEHNR, CDR2 FQNEAQ (reference sequence). The germline V and J ends were trimmed by 3 bases and 4 bases, with 13 bases remaining between them. There are 15 residues in the CDR3. CDR3 bases: TGTGCCAGCAGCTTTGACGTGGGGCCTTACAATGAGCAGTTCTTC. It translates to CASSFDVGPYNEQFF.